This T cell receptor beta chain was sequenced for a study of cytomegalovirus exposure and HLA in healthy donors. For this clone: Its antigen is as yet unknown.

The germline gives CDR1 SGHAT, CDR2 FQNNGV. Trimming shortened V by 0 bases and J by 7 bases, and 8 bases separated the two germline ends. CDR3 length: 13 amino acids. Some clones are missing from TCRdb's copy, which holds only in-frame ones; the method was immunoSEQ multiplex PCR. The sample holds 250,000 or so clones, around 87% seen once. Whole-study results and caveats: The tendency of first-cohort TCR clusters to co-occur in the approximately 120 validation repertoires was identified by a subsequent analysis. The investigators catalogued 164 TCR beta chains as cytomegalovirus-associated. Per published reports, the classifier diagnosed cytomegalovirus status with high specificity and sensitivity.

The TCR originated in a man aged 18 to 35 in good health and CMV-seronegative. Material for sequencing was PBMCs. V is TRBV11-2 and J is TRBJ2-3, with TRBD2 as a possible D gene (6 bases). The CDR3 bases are TGTGCCAGCAGCTTAGAGGGACTCCATACGCAGTATTTT. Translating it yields CASSLEGLHTQYF.